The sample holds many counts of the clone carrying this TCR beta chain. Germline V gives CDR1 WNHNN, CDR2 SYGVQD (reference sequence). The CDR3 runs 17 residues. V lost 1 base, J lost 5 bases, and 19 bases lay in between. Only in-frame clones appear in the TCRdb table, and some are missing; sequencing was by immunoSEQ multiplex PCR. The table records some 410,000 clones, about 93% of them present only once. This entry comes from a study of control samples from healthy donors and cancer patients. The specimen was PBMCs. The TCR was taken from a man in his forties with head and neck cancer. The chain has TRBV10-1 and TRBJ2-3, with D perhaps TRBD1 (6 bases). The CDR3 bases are TGCGCCAGCAGTGAGTTAGTGGACTCCAGGGGTTTAGATACGCAGTATTTT. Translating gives CASSELVDSRGLDTQYF.